Listed here are 16 T cell receptor beta chains from one sample, sequenced in a study of CD8 T cells in Susac syndrome. Random hexamers were used to reverse transcribe 0.5 to 1 ug of RNA. TCRdb reanalysed the immunoSEQ multiplex PCR reads using MiXCR and keeps one entry per CDR3 protein. The table includes a few hundred thousand distinct CDR3 sequences, around 92% detected once. The specimen sequenced was CD4+ T cells from PBMCs. The receptors shown here come from a human donor with multiple sclerosis.

J is TRBJ2-2 and V is TRBV12-3 or TRBV12-4; the match to TRBD1 covers 7 bases. Trimming removed 6 bases from V and 7 bases from J; junction bases left unmatched: 8. The CDR3 sequence is 14 residues long. CDR3 bases: TGTGCCAGCAGCCGGACAGGCCGGAGCGGGGAGCTGTTTTTT. Its translation: CASSRTGRSGELFF.

The gene calls are TRBV11-1 and TRBJ2-7, with D perhaps TRBD2 (5 bases). The CDR3 length is 16 residues. The ends were cut back, 2 bases at V and 1 base at J, with 15 bases in the middle. Germline-derived CDR1 and CDR2 are SGHAT and FQDESV (reference sequence). The CDR3 nucleotides read TGTGCCAGCAGCTTAATTAGCGAGCTACATTCCTACGAGCAGTACTTC. This codes for CASSLISELHSYEQYF. Full variable domain (remainder filled in from reference TRBV11-1 and TRBJ2-7): EAEVAQSPRYKITEKSQAVAFWCDPISGHATLYWYRQILGQGPELLVQFQDESVVDDSQLPKDRFSAERLKGVDSTLKIQPAELGDSAMYLCASSLISELHSYEQYFGPGTRLTVT.

The chain is built from TRBV19 and TRBJ1-1; D may be TRBD1 (5 bases). The CDR3 is 14 residues long. Germline lookup yields CDR1 LNHDA and CDR2 SQIVND (reference sequence). V dropped 10 bases and J dropped 5 bases, with 20 bases sitting between them. Written as DNA, the CDR3 is TGTGCCACCGAACTGGGAGGGGCAAGGACTGAAGCTTTCTTT. Its translation: CATELGGARTEAFF. The full variable domain, its missing parts supplied by reference TRBV19 and TRBJ1-1, is DGGITQSPKYLFRKEGQNVTLSCEQNLNHDAMYWYRQDPGQGLRLIYYSQIVNDFQKGDIAEGYSVSREKKESFPLTVTSAQKNPTAFYLCATELGGARTEAFFGQGTRLTVV.

V usage is TRBV7-9 and J usage is TRBJ1-1; TRBD1 is a possible D gene (5 bases). V was pared by 2 bases and J by 4 bases, with 14 bases between. The CDR3 spans 15 residues. In germline, CDR1 is SEHNR, CDR2 FQNEAQ (reference sequence). This CDR3 is CASSLRNQGSTEAFF. CDR3 in DNA: TGTGCCAGCAGCTTAAGGAACCAGGGAAGCACTGAAGCTTTCTTT.

This chain joins TRBV30 and TRBJ2-5, with D tentatively TRBD2 (5 bases). V dropped 2 bases and J dropped 5 bases, with 18 bases sitting between them. The CDR3 has 15 residues. CDR1 is GTSNPN and CDR2 is SVGIG in the germline V gene (reference sequence). CDR3 amino acids: CAWSLGGGSWETQYF. Here the CDR3 DNA reads TGTGCCTGGAGTTTAGGCGGAGGTAGTTGGGAGACCCAGTACTTC.

This clonotype was detected only once. The gene calls are TRBV18 and TRBJ2-3; TRBD2 matches 7 bases. The CDR3 is 17 residues long. CDR1 KGHSH and CDR2 LQKENI come from the germline V gene. The trim removed 4 bases at V and 1 base at J, leaving 11 bases unmatched. The CDR3 loop reads CASSRGSLLSGTDTQYF. The DNA for the CDR3 is TGTGCCAGCTCACGCGGGAGCCTCCTGTCTGGCACAGATACGCAGTATTTT.

This chain joins TRBV19 and TRBJ2-5; 9 nucleotides match TRBD1. The CDR3 loop spans 19 amino acids. CDR1 is LNHDA, CDR2 SQIVND, per germline (reference sequence). Losses at the gene ends were 3 bases for V and 4 bases for J; bases not matched to a gene: 18. The CDR3 here is CASSMLGVPKTGGLETQYF. DNA of the CDR3: TGTGCCAGTAGTATGCTGGGAGTTCCGAAAACAGGGGGCCTAGAGACCCAGTACTTC. Full variable domain (rest looked up from reference TRBV19 and TRBJ2-5): DGGITQSPKYLFRKEGQNVTLSCEQNLNHDAMYWYRQDPGQGLRLIYYSQIVNDFQKGDIAEGYSVSREKKESFPLTVTSAQKNPTAFYLCASSMLGVPKTGGLETQYFGPGTRLLVL.

This chain uses TRBV20-1 with TRBJ1-2; D unresolved. There are 14 residues in the CDR3. Germline CDR1 reads DFQATT; CDR2 reads SNEGSKA (reference sequence). V lost 0 bases and J lost 4, with 12 bases in between. The CDR3 protein is CSARDEYRSYGYTF. CDR3 DNA: TGCAGTGCTAGAGATGAATACCGGAGCTATGGCTACACCTTC.

V is TRBV30 and J is TRBJ1-1; the D gene is possibly TRBD1 (5 bases). Germline V gene sequence: CDR1 GTSNPN, CDR2 SVGIG (reference sequence). The germline V and J ends were trimmed by 2 bases and 6 bases, with 16 bases remaining between them. The CDR3 spans 14 residues. Here the CDR3 reads CAWSKQEERAEAFF. CDR3 DNA: TGTGCCTGGAGTAAACAGGAGGAACGGGCTGAAGCTTTCTTT.

This clonotype occurred a few times. The CDR3 protein is CASRLAGEVDEQFF. The CDR3 DNA reads as TGTGCCAGCAGGTTAGCGGGGGAGGTCGATGAGCAGTTCTTC. The gene calls are TRBV6-2 or TRBV6-3 and TRBJ2-1; 9 bases are a match to TRBD2. Unmatched junction bases numbered 8, after V lost 6 bases and J lost 8 bases. CDR3 size: 14 residues. Germline V CDR1 and CDR2: MNHEY, SVGEGT.

This chain uses TRBV12-3 or TRBV12-4 with TRBJ2-1; D unclear. V was pared by 3 bases and J by 7 bases, with 16 bases between. The CDR3 is made up of 15 amino acids. This CDR3 reads CASSFGATSSNEQFF. In DNA, the CDR3 is TGTGCCAGCAGTTTTGGAGCCACATCGTCTAATGAGCAGTTCTTC.

This clonotype was seen a single time. V and J are TRBV7-9 and TRBJ2-1, with D possibly being TRBD2 (5 bases). The length of the CDR3 is 12 residues. Germline CDR1 SEHNR, CDR2 FQNEAQ (reference sequence). Trimming shortened V by 5 bases and J by 10 bases, and 12 bases separated the two germline ends. This CDR3 is CASSTERTEQFF. CDR3 sequence (DNA): TGTGCCAGCAGCACTGAGCGGACCGAGCAGTTCTTC. The entire variable domain, with the rest obtained from reference TRBV7-9 and TRBJ2-1, is as follows: DTGVSQNPRHKITKRGQNVTFRCDPISEHNRLYWYRQTLGQGPEFLTYFQNEAQLEKSRLLSDRFSAERPKGSFSTLEIQRTEQGDSAMYLCASSTERTEQFFGPGTRLTVL.

The genes are TRBV7-6 and TRBJ2-2, with D perhaps TRBD2 (5 bases). The CDR3 is 13 amino acids. Trimming left V 5 bases short and J 4 bases short, with 8 bases between. Germline V gives CDR1 SGHVS, CDR2 FNYEAQ. CDR3: CASSDYTTGELFF. CDR3 bases: TGTGCCAGCAGCGACTACACCACCGGGGAGCTGTTTTTT.

V usage is TRBV6-2 or TRBV6-3 and J usage is TRBJ2-1, with D possibly matching TRBD2 (5 bases). The germline CDR1 and CDR2 sequences are MNHEY and SVGEGT. V lost 4 bases, J lost 6 bases, and 16 bases lay in between. The CDR3 contains 15 residues. The CDR3 loop is CASSFLGTEGNEQFF. The DNA of the CDR3 is TGTGCCAGCAGTTTCCTTGGCACCGAGGGCAATGAGCAGTTCTTC.

J is TRBJ2-1 and V is TRBV12-3 or TRBV12-4, with a weak D call TRBD1 (6 bases). The ends were cut back, 5 bases at V and 6 bases at J, with 20 bases in the middle. CDR3 size: 16 residues. The CDR3 coding sequence is TGTGCCAGCAGTCAGAGAACAGGGAGTCCGGGCAATGAGCAGTTCTTC. Translated, it gives CASSQRTGSPGNEQFF.

The chain recombines TRBV20-1 with TRBJ2-1, with 11 positions matching TRBD2. CDR3 length equals 16 residues. The germline gives CDR1 DFQATT, CDR2 SNEGSKA (reference sequence). The V gene end was trimmed by 0 bases and the J gene end by 7 bases; junction bases not matched to a gene: 8. The chain's CDR3 is CSARDGGSGGVNEQFF. The CDR3 DNA sequence: TGCAGTGCTAGAGATGGTGGTAGCGGGGGGGTGAATGAGCAGTTCTTC.